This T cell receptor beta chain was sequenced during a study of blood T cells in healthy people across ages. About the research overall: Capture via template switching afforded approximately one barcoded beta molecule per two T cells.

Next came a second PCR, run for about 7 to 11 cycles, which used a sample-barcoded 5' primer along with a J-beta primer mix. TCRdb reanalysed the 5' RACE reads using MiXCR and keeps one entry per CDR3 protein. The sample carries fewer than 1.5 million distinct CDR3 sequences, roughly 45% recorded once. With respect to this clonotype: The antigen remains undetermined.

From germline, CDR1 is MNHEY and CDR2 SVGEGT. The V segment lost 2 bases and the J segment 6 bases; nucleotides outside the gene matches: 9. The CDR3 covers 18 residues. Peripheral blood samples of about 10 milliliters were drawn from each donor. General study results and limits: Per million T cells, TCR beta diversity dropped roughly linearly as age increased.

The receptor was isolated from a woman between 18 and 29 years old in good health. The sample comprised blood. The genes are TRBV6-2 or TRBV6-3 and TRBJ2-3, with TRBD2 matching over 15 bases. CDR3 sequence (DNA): TGTGCCAGCAGTTACCGGACTAGCGGGGGGGCCATGATTGATACGCAGTATTTT. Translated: CASSYRTSGGAMIDTQYF.